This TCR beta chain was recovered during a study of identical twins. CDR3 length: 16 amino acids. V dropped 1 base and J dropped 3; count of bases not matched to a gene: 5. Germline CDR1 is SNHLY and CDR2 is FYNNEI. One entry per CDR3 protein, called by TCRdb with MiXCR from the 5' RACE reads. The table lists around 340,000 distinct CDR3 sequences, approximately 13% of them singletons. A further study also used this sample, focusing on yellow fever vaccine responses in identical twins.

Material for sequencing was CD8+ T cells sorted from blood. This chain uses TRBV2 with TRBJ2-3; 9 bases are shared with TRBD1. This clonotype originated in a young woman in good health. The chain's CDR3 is CASSEGGQGRTDTQYF. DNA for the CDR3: TGTGCCAGCAGTGAAGGGGGACAGGGTAGGACAGATACGCAGTATTTT.